These T cell receptor beta chains were read from a single sample in a study of T-cell reconstitution after alpha-beta-depleted transplantation in children. Each CDR3 protein is one row after TCRdb ran MiXCR on the PCR reads. The sample consists of some 180,000 distinct CDR3 sequences, about 6.6% of them appearing once. Sequenced here: PBMCs, sampled before TCRalphabeta/CD19-depleted stem cell transplant. These receptors originate from a boy aged 2-9 years with acute lymphoblastic leukemia, due to receive a stem cell transplant. Both conserved end residues are part of each CDR3. Each record gives: D gene, V gene, clone size, J gene, CDR3 protein, CDR3 DNA. A D gene is named only where the DNA matches it firmly. Clone sizes are given selectively: once, few, many, or a class where the clone is expanded.

>NA|TRBV28|many|TRBJ1-2
CASSLREGYTF
TGTGCCAGCAGTTTAAGGGAAGGCTACACCTTC
>TRBD1|TRBV10-3|NA|TRBJ2-6
CAISDSDRGLSGANVLTF
TGTGCCATCAGTGATTCAGACAGGGGTCTGTCTGGGGCCAACGTCCTGACTTTC
>TRBD1|TRBV12-3/TRBV12-4|many|TRBJ1-2
CASSPLPGQGVGYGYTF
TGTGCCAGCAGTCCTCTACCGGGACAGGGTGTAGGCTATGGCTACACCTTC
>NA|TRBV28|many|TRBJ2-5
CASSLGSQGTWTQYF
TGTGCCAGCAGTTTAGGATCACAGGGAACCTGGACCCAGTACTTC
>TRBD2|TRBV12-3/TRBV12-4|many|TRBJ2-7
CASSSWTSGNYEQYF
TGTGCCAGCAGTTCCTGGACTAGCGGAAACTACGAGCAGTACTTC
>NA|TRBV4-2|few|TRBJ2-7
CASSEADKDSYEQYF
TGTGCCAGCAGCGAAGCGGACAAGGACTCCTACGAGCAGTACTTC
>TRBD2|TRBV12-3/TRBV12-4|many|TRBJ2-3
CASSLRGGTDTQYF
TGTGCCAGCAGTTTGCGGGGGGGTACAGATACGCAGTATTTT
>NA|TRBV5-1|NA|TRBJ2-3
CASSQPGTYTQYF
TGCGCCAGCAGCCAACCCGGGACCTATACGCAGTATTTT
>NA|TRBV5-1|many|TRBJ1-1
CASFGGGEAFF
TGCGCCAGCTTTGGGGGTGGTGAAGCTTTCTTT
>NA|TRBV29-1|many|TRBJ2-6
CSVELDSGANVLTF
TGCAGCGTTGAATTGGACTCTGGGGCCAACGTCCTGACTTTC
>TRBD2|TRBV6-2/TRBV6-3|few|TRBJ2-1
CASMTGGRYNEQFF
TGTGCCAGTATGACGGGGGGGAGGTACAATGAGCAGTTCTTC
>TRBD2|TRBV28|NA|TRBJ2-2
CASSSTHQRGGPGELFF
TGTGCCAGCAGTTCCACCCATCAGCGGGGGGGCCCCGGGGAGCTGTTTTTT
>TRBD2|TRBV28|many|TRBJ2-1
CASSRQTSGYNEQFF
TGTGCCAGCAGCCGCCAGACTAGCGGATACAATGAGCAGTTCTTC
>NA|TRBV20-1|many|TRBJ2-1
CSARERGRVVQFF
TGCAGTGCTAGAGAAAGGGGCAGGGTAGTTCAGTTCTTC
>TRBD2|TRBV29-1|many|TRBJ2-1
CSVRLAGAAYNEQFF
TGCAGTGTCCGGCTAGCGGGAGCCGCCTACAATGAGCAGTTCTTC
>NA|TRBV10-3|many|TRBJ2-7
CAISAEYEQYF
TGTGCCATCTCGGCCGAGTACGAGCAGTACTTC
>NA|TRBV6-1|NA|TRBJ1-5
CASRSRLGTNQPQHF
TGTGCCAGCAGATCGCGGTTGGGGACTAATCAGCCCCAGCATTTT
>TRBD2|TRBV28|NA|TRBJ2-7
CASSGVGSGRPPYEQYF
TGTGCCAGCAGTGGGGTTGGGAGCGGGAGGCCCCCATACGAGCAGTACTTC
>TRBD1|TRBV12-3/TRBV12-4|many|TRBJ2-3
CASSLGQVTDTQYF
TGTGCCAGCAGCTTAGGACAGGTCACAGATACGCAGTATTTT
>NA|TRBV12-3/TRBV12-4|few|TRBJ1-2
CASSLGPGPAAYGYTF
TGTGCCAGCAGTTTGGGCCCCGGGCCGGCGGCCTATGGCTACACCTTC
>NA|TRBV27|many|TRBJ2-7
CASSSGIDYEQYF
TGTGCCAGCAGTTCTGGCATAGACTACGAGCAGTACTTC
>NA|TRBV12-3/TRBV12-4|few|TRBJ1-2
CASSHDGVGGYTF
TGTGCCAGCAGCCACGACGGAGTCGGCGGCTACACCTTC
>NA|TRBV19|few|TRBJ1-1
CASRAGAEAFF
TGTGCCAGTAGAGCAGGGGCTGAAGCTTTCTTT
>TRBD1|TRBV29-1|NA|TRBJ1-6
CSVQTGDSTNSPLHF
TGCAGCGTCCAGACGGGGGACAGCACTAATTCACCCCTCCACTTT
>NA|TRBV12-3/TRBV12-4|NA|TRBJ2-5
CASTPWGDGETQYF
TGTGCCAGCACCCCATGGGGGGACGGAGAGACCCAGTACTTC
>NA|TRBV7-8|few|TRBJ1-1
CASSLTGTSGAFF
TGTGCCAGCAGCTTAACCGGGACCTCGGGGGCTTTCTTT
>TRBD2|TRBV11-2|NA|TRBJ2-2
CASAYPGRSGRPPGAGELFF
TGTGCCAGCGCCTACCCGGGCCGCAGCGGGAGGCCCCCAGGGGCCGGGGAGCTGTTTTTT
>NA|TRBV5-1|few|TRBJ2-6
CASSLGRANVLTF
TGCGCCAGCAGCTTGGGACGGGCCAACGTCCTGACTTTC
>NA|TRBV5-1|many|TRBJ2-3
CASSLDGAGPTDTQYF
TGCGCCAGCAGCTTAGACGGAGCGGGCCCCACAGATACGCAGTATTTT
>NA|TRBV3-1|NA|TRBJ1-3
CASSPLAALSGNTIYF
TGTGCCAGCAGTCCCCTGGCTGCACTCTCTGGAAACACCATATATTTT
>TRBD2|TRBV3-1|NA|TRBJ2-5
CASSQEGRGVQETQYF
TGTGCCAGCAGCCAAGAGGGGCGGGGGGTACAGGAGACCCAGTACTTC
>NA|TRBV5-1|many|TRBJ2-2
CASSLVGGTGELFF
TGCGCCAGCAGCTTGGTCGGCGGGACCGGGGAGCTGTTTTTT
>NA|TRBV2|many|TRBJ2-2
CATLFAGDTGELFF
TGTGCCACCCTGTTTGCCGGGGACACCGGGGAGCTGTTTTTT
>NA|TRBV20-1|many|TRBJ2-1
CSAVGRFMNEQFF
TGCAGTGCGGTCGGCCGATTTATGAATGAGCAGTTCTTC
>TRBD2|TRBV7-8|NA|TRBJ2-1
CASSLVGTSLYNEQFF
TGTGCCAGCAGCTTAGTGGGGACTAGCCTCTACAATGAGCAGTTCTTC
>NA|TRBV5-4|NA|TRBJ2-7
CASSALGGPRTYEQYF
TGTGCCAGCAGCGCCCTCGGGGGACCTAGGACCTACGAGCAGTACTTC
>TRBD2|TRBV5-1|many|TRBJ2-5
CASRPGLGAQVETQYF
TGCGCCAGCAGACCGGGACTAGGAGCGCAAGTTGAGACCCAGTACTTC
>TRBD2|TRBV20-1|many|TRBJ2-5
CSASITSGGRETQYF
TGCAGTGCTAGTATAACTAGCGGGGGGAGGGAGACCCAGTACTTC
>NA|TRBV7-2|NA|TRBJ1-2
CASSPGGLGANYGYTF
TGTGCCAGCAGCCCCGGAGGGCTAGGCGCTAACTATGGCTACACCTTC
>TRBD2|TRBV6-5|NA|TRBJ2-7
CASSRLAGDYEQYF
TGTGCCAGCAGCCGACTAGCGGGAGACTACGAGCAGTACTTC
>TRBD1|TRBV7-9|few|TRBJ1-1
CASSHGQGKEGNTEAFF
TGTGCCAGCAGCCACGGACAGGGGAAGGAGGGCAACACTGAAGCTTTCTTT
>NA|TRBV7-2|many|TRBJ1-2
CASSFAGYGYTF
TGTGCCAGCAGCTTTGCGGGCTATGGCTACACCTTC
>NA|TRBV3-1|many|TRBJ2-6
CASSHGTGTGANVLTF
TGTGCCAGCAGCCATGGCACAGGCACTGGGGCCAACGTCCTGACTTTC
>TRBD2|TRBV7-2|few|TRBJ2-5
CASSDGLARGTQYF
TGTGCCAGCAGCGACGGACTAGCGCGAGGGACCCAGTACTTC
>NA|TRBV28|few|TRBJ2-1
CASTGGYNEQFF
TGTGCCAGCACAGGTGGCTACAATGAGCAGTTCTTC
>TRBD1|TRBV19|NA|TRBJ2-1
CASSIGPTGSSYNEQFF
TGTGCCAGTAGTATAGGGCCGACAGGGAGCTCCTACAATGAGCAGTTCTTC
>NA|TRBV12-3/TRBV12-4|many|TRBJ1-5
CASSLRRLGANQPQHF
TGTGCCAGCAGTTTACGGAGGCTTGGAGCTAATCAGCCCCAGCATTTT
>NA|TRBV20-1|many|TRBJ2-7
CSAKGSNYEQYF
TGCAGTGCCAAGGGGTCGAACTACGAGCAGTACTTC
>TRBD2|TRBV4-3|many|TRBJ2-7
CASSQDGVAGNYEQYF
TGCGCCAGCAGCCAAGACGGGGTAGCGGGGAACTACGAGCAGTACTTC